The present T cell receptor beta chain was sequenced within a study of blood T cell repertoires in COVID-19. The germline V gene encodes CDR1 LGHDT and CDR2 YNNKEL (reference sequence). The trim removed 2 bases at V and 8 bases at J, leaving 4 bases unmatched. This CDR3 spans 13 amino acids. Clones were read by immunoSEQ multiplex PCR, and TCRdb kept only the in-frame ones, dropping some. Here the sample spans 25,000 to 30,000 clones, roughly 76% being singletons. The receptor was isolated from a man aged 70 or older with acute or convalescent COVID-19. The V call is TRBV3-1 (or the pseudogene TRBV3-2), the J call TRBJ2-3, with TRBD2 matching over 7 bases. Sequenced material: peripheral blood. CDR3 sequence: CASSQNGGGTQYF. CDR3 bases: TGTGCCAGCAGCCAAAATGGGGGGGGTACGCAGTATTTT.